The text below deals with one T cell receptor beta chain. Its binding antigen is unknown. There are no base qualities to consult, and no much larger clone falls within one base. Patients with a history of autoimmune disease or receiving systemic immunosuppression were excluded from the trial. Peripheral blood for TCR sequencing was collected from all dose cohorts at baseline, on cycle 4 day 1, and on cycle 7 day 1. Samples came from an open-label, multicenter, first-in-human phase I dose-escalation trial of ivuxolimab. Adults with locally advanced or metastatic melanoma, renal cell, hepatocellular, or head and neck squamous cell carcinoma were enrolled in the trial. Before TCR sequencing, CD4+ and CD8+ T cells were separately sorted from peripheral blood. CDR1 and CDR2, per the germline V gene, are SGHTA and FQGNSA. V ends up 5 bases short and J 9 bases short, with an unmatched junction base count of 13. Spanning cysteine to phenylalanine, the CDR3 consists of 15 amino acids. The read is trimmed to its CDR3 DNA, 45 bases read in frame from base 1.

This record belongs to a study of OX40 agonist ivuxolimab in advanced cancers. For the study in its entirety: The costimulatory receptor OX40 (CD134) was targeted by ivuxolimab, a fully human IgG2 agonistic monoclonal antibody. Intravenous ivuxolimab was administered to patients every 2 weeks at six dose levels: 0.01, 0.1, 0.3, 1.5, 3 and 10 mg/kg. Of the approximately 54 patients in dose escalation, around 20 had hepatocellular carcinoma, around 15 had melanoma, 9 had renal cell carcinoma and 9 had head and neck cancer. In the dose-escalation cohort, roughly 80% of patients were male, and the mean age was approximately 55 years, with a range of roughly 23 to 85. Prior anti-PD-1, anti-PD-L1 or anti-CTLA-4 therapy was permitted, and 40% of dose-escalation patients had received checkpoint inhibitors. Partial responses were achieved by three dose-escalation patients, of whom one had hepatocellular carcinoma and two had cutaneous melanoma. The point of sequencing TCRbeta in the periphery was to test whether ivuxolimab changed TCR sequence diversity and drove clonal T-cell expansion. The paper covers the monotherapy dose-escalation part of the phase I ivuxolimab trial, which included N ≈ 50 patients.

On the study overall, not on this receptor specifically: Partial responders in the 0.1-3.0 mg/kg groups had among the lowest normalized peripheral clonal expansion, especially among CD8+ T cells. On average, CD8+ T cells showed more expanded clones than CD4+ T cells after ivuxolimab. At doses of 0.1 to 3.0 mg/kg, clonal expansion of both CD4+ and CD8+ blood T cells was observed from baseline to week 6. Antigen specificity was not determined for the clonally expanded peripheral T cells. Low levels of normalized T-cell clonal expansion were also seen in some patients who did not respond.

To sequence the TCRbeta CDR3 region, genomic DNA was isolated from the sorted cells. The immunoSEQ Assay was used to sequence the TCRbeta CDR3 regions. The table was pulled from immuneACCESS by TCRdb, which kept in-frame rearrangements only. Such tables lose some clones; where checked, under half of the loss comes from unresolved V genes, and the rest has no known cause. This sample lists under 65,000 clones; roughly 87% were detected once. Of the sample, less than 0.45% is held by the ten largest clones. The V and J genes are TRBV7-2 and TRBJ2-5; 9 middle bases align to TRBD1. This receptor was identified in an adult with an advanced solid tumor such as melanoma, head and neck, liver or kidney cancer. The sequences come from CD4+ or CD8+ T cells sorted from blood, collected in a trial of the OX40 agonist ivuxolimab. The CDR3 reads as follows: CASSPPGQGGSAQYF. The sequenced DNA is TGTGCCAGCAGCCCACCGGGACAGGGAGGATCGGCCCAGTACTTC.